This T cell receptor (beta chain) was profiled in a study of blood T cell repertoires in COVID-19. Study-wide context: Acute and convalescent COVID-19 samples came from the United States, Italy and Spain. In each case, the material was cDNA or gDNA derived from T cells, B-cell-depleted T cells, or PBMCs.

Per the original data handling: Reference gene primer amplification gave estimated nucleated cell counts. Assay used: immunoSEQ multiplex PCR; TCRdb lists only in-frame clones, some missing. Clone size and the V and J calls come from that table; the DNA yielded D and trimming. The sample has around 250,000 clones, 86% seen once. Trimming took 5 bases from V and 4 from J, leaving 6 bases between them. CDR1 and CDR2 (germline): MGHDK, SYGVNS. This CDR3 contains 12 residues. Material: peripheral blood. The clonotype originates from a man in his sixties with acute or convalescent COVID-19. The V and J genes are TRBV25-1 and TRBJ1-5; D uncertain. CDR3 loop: CASSRENQPQHF. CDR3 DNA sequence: TGTGCCAGCAGTCGGGAGAATCAGCCCCAGCATTTT.